Shown below are 9 T cell receptor beta chains from a single sample sequenced in a study of blood T cell repertoires in COVID-19. The data were produced by immunoSEQ multiplex PCR, yet TCRdb's version contains in-frame clones alone and is incomplete. The sample holds more than 65,000 clones, around three quarters seen once. Sequenced: peripheral blood. Receptor source: a woman of 80 years or more with active or convalescent COVID-19.

The chain has TRBV6-1 and TRBJ2-7, with 8 bases fitting TRBD1. V dropped 5 bases and J dropped 4; count of bases not matched to a gene: 10. Germline CDR1 MNHNS, CDR2 SASEGT. The CDR3 is made up of 15 amino acids. For the CDR3, the DNA is TGTGCCAGCAGTTCCTGGACAGGGAGTGGGTACGAGCAGTACTTC. Translated, it gives CASSSWTGSGYEQYF.

The chain couples TRBV7-2 to TRBJ2-5; 13 bases match TRBD2. The V segment lost 6 bases and the J segment 1 base; nucleotides outside the gene matches: 2. The CDR3 is made up of 15 amino acids. CDR1 and CDR2 from the germline V gene are SGHTA and FQGNSA. CDR3 bases: TGTGCCAGCAGAGGGACTAGCGGGGCCCAAGAGACCCAGTACTTC. Amino acid sequence: CASRGTSGAQETQYF.

This chain uses TRBV7-2 with TRBJ2-5, with D tentatively TRBD2 (5 bases). Germline V gene data show CDR1 as SGHTA and CDR2 as FQGNSA. The CDR3 runs 16 residues. V was cut by 2 bases and J by 1 base, with 14 bases left in between. The CDR3 bases are TGTGCCAGCAGCTTAAACCCCCCAGCGGTCCAAGAGACCCAGTACTTC. Translated, it gives CASSLNPPAVQETQYF. The full variable domain, rest sourced from reference TRBV7-2 and TRBJ2-5, is GAGVSQSPSNKVTEKGKDVELRCDPISGHTALYWYRQSLGQGLEFLIYFQGNSAPDKSGLPSDRFSAERTGGSVSTLTIQRTQQEDSAVYLCASSLNPPAVQETQYFGPGTRLLVL.

The chain is built from TRBV19 and TRBJ1-1, with a possible D match to TRBD1 (5 bases). Germline CDR1 is LNHDA and CDR2 is SQIVND (reference sequence). The V gene lost 2 bases and the J gene lost 5 bases, with 12 bases spanning the gap. The CDR3 spans 14 residues. The chain's CDR3 is CASSILRGGTEAFF. CDR3 DNA: TGTGCCAGTAGTATATTAAGGGGAGGGACTGAAGCTTTCTTT.

The V call is TRBV11-2, the J call TRBJ1-1; D possibly corresponds to TRBD1 (5 bases). The CDR3 has 12 residues. The V and J ends lost 3 bases and 5 bases respectively, with 7 bases between them. The germline CDR1 and CDR2 sequences are SGHAT and FQNNGV. CDR3 sequence (DNA): TGTGCCAGCAGCTTCAGGGTTACTGAAGCTTTCTTT. It codes for CASSFRVTEAFF. Filled out from reference TRBV11-2 and TRBJ1-1, the complete variable domain reads EAGVAQSPRYKIIEKRQSVAFWCNPISGHATLYWYQQILGQGPKLLIQFQNNGVVDDSQLPKDRFSAERLKGVDSTLKIQPAKLEDSAVYLCASSFRVTEAFFGQGTRLTVV.

The rearrangement uses TRBV11-2 and TRBJ1-2, with D perhaps matching TRBD1 (6 bases). Germline V gene sequence: CDR1 SGHAT, CDR2 FQNNGV. CDR3 size: 15 residues. Between the trimmed V and J ends, which lost 5 bases and 4 bases, there was a span of 17 bases. For the CDR3, the DNA is TGTGCCAGCAGCATACAGGGAAACTCTGTCTATGGCTACACCTTC. As protein: CASSIQGNSVYGYTF.

This chain uses TRBV5-1 with TRBJ1-2, with 7 bases lining up with TRBD1. Trimming at V came to 0 bases and at J to 6 bases, leaving 2 bases not matched to a gene. The CDR3 contains 13 residues. Germline CDR1 SGHRS, CDR2 YFSETQ. The CDR3 DNA reads as TGCGCCAGCAGCTTGGGGGGGACAGATGGCTACACCTTC. The encoded protein is CASSLGGTDGYTF. Looking up the rest from reference TRBV5-1 and TRBJ1-2 gives the full variable domain: KAGVTQTPRYLIKTRGQQVTLSCSPISGHRSVSWYQQTPGQGLQFLFEYFSETQRNKGNFPGRFSGRQFSNSRSEMNVSTLELGDSALYLCASSLGGTDGYTFGSGTRLTVV.

The V call is TRBV11-2, the J call TRBJ2-2, with unresolved D. Germline V gene lookup returns CDR1 SGHAT and CDR2 FQNNGV. V was shortened by 5 bases and J by 8 bases, with 12 bases between the two germline ends. The length of the CDR3 is 13 residues. CDR3 sequence: CASSLTLTGELFF. The CDR3 coding sequence is TGTGCCAGCAGCCTGACATTAACGGGGGAGCTGTTTTTT.

V and J are TRBV3-1 (or the pseudogene TRBV3-2) and TRBJ2-2; TRBD2 agrees at 16 bases. CDR3 length: 20 residues. The germline gives CDR1 LGHDT, CDR2 YNNKEL (reference sequence). After removal of 5 bases from V and 6 bases from J, the junction contained 15 bases not matched to a gene. In nucleotides, the CDR3 is TGTGCCAGCAGCGATCCGGGACTAGCGGGGGGGCGATATGATTCCGGGGAGCTGTTTTTT. Translating it yields CASSDPGLAGGRYDSGELFF.